Listed below are T cell receptor beta chains from one sample, sequenced in a study of identical twins. TCRdb reprocessed the 5' RACE reads via MiXCR and lists one record per CDR3 protein. The sample records over 550,000 distinct CDR3 sequences, around 7.4% being singletons. These data were likewise used in another study, on yellow fever vaccine responses in identical twins.

Sequencing used PBMCs. These receptors came from a woman younger than 30 in good health. The CDR3 runs from the conserved cysteine through the conserved F or W. The D gene is left open where the match is weak.

D	V	length	J	CDR3
TRBD1	TRBV2	14	TRBJ1-1	CASTLDRDYTEAFF
.	TRBV7-3	15	TRBJ1-1	CASSLRREGNTEAFF
.	TRBV11-2	20	TRBJ1-2	CASSPLMGATDPSLSSGYTF
.	TRBV2	15	TRBJ2-5	CASSELASTQETQYF
TRBD2	TRBV4-2	15	TRBJ2-5	CASSRTSGSGETQYF
TRBD1	TRBV5-1	15	TRBJ1-4	CASSLGGQGDEKLFF
.	TRBV10-3	12	TRBJ2-1	CAISVSRDEQFF
TRBD1	TRBV3-1	14	TRBJ1-4	CASNTGGTNEKLFF
TRBD1	TRBV5-1	16	TRBJ2-1	CASSLGGTGADNEQFF
.	TRBV7-2	17	TRBJ2-1	CASSLVVASLGLNEQFF
TRBD1	TRBV7-2	14	TRBJ2-7	CASCWTGSSYEQYF
.	TRBV29-1	12	TRBJ2-5	CSVEGTPKTQYF
TRBD1	TRBV12-3/TRBV12-4	20	TRBJ2-5	CASSLKWPDWTGKVPETQYF
TRBD2	TRBV3-1	17	TRBJ2-1	CASSGTSGFYSYNEQFF
TRBD2	TRBV27	18	TRBJ2-7	CASSFSPGLAGGVDEQYF
.	TRBV4-2	14	TRBJ1-1	CASSQDTERSEAFF
.	TRBV29-1	13	TRBJ1-1	CSVEAQTNTEAFF
.	TRBV12-3/TRBV12-4	13	TRBJ1-2	CASTTQGSYGYTF
.	TRBV14	17	TRBJ1-1	CASSQAELDSSNTEAFF
TRBD2	TRBV2	16	TRBJ2-7	CASSEGWGGGVYEQYF
.	TRBV7-9	12	TRBJ2-2	CAHGIYTGELFF
TRBD2	TRBV19	14	TRBJ2-1	CASSPSGGWYEQFF
.	TRBV12-3/TRBV12-4	14	TRBJ2-1	CASSFGGIYNEQFF
TRBD1	TRBV27	12	TRBJ2-7	CASSRRGNEQYF